The 23 T cell receptor beta chains reported below all come from one sample, sequenced in a study of shared clonotypes between healthy human individuals. Libraries were prepared by immunoSEQ multiplex PCR; TCRdb keeps only in-frame clonotypes and omits some of them. The sample lists roughly 1 million clones; around 76% were seen once. Sequenced input: memory CD4+ T cells sorted from blood. Documented subset: CD45RA-negative fraction. These TCRs come from a man between 18 and 35 years old in good health.

The table lists this clone with a count of one. The V call is TRBV30, the J call TRBJ2-7, with 7 bases that match TRBD1. The length of the CDR3 is 14 residues. Trimming at V came to 8 bases and at J to 1 base, leaving 11 bases not matched to a gene. The germline V gene encodes CDR1 GTSNPN and CDR2 SVGIG (reference sequence). The chain's CDR3 is CAGTMNRGSYEQYF. The CDR3 coding sequence is TGTGCCGGGACCATGAACAGGGGTTCCTACGAGCAGTACTTC.

This clone was counted once. V is TRBV19 and J is TRBJ1-6, with D unresolved. The CDR3 extends over 19 amino acids. Trimming shortened V by 3 bases and J by 0 bases, and 18 bases separated the two germline ends. CDR1 and CDR2 from the germline V gene are LNHDA and SQIVND (reference sequence). The CDR3 DNA follows: TGTGCCAGTAGTATGCGACCGGGCCTTCTGAGCTCCTATAATTCACCCCTCCACTTT. Its protein is CASSMRPGLLSSYNSPLHF.

The gene calls are TRBV4-2 and TRBJ1-2, with 7 bases fitting TRBD1. V was pared by 3 bases and J by 5 bases, with 9 bases of the junction left unmatched. This CDR3 is 15 amino acids long. Germline CDR1 is LGHNA and CDR2 is YNFKEQ. Written as DNA, the CDR3 is TGTGCCAGCAGCCAGCCCGACAGGGAAGAATATGGCTACACCTTC. Translating it yields CASSQPDREEYGYTF.

The chain is built from TRBV15 and TRBJ1-6; 10 bases fit TRBD1. Germline V gene lookup returns CDR1 LNHNV and CDR2 YYDKDF (reference sequence). V lost 5 bases, J lost 10 bases, and 2 bases stayed unmatched. The CDR3 runs to 13 residues. CDR3 protein: CATSGTGVSPLHF. CDR3 in DNA: TGTGCCACCAGCGGGACAGGGGTCTCACCCCTCCACTTT.

The chain uses TRBV7-9 and TRBJ2-3; 7 bases fit TRBD2. The CDR3 is made up of 17 amino acids. Looked up from germline, CDR1 is SEHNR and CDR2 is FQNEAQ (reference sequence). The J segment lost 2 bases and the V segment lost 5 bases, leaving 13 bases of the junction unmatched. The CDR3 here is CASSPTAKAGITDTQYF. The CDR3 nucleotides read TGTGCCAGCAGCCCTACTGCGAAAGCGGGGATCACAGATACGCAGTATTTT.

The CDR3 nucleotides read TGTGCCAGCAGCCCGGGGGGGCGGAGGGAGACCCAGTACTTC. Protein: CASSPGGRRETQYF. The chain has TRBV2 and TRBJ2-5; 8 bases agree with TRBD2. The germline CDR1 and CDR2 sequences are SNHLY and FYNNEI. J lost 5 bases, V lost 6 bases, and 8 bases had no gene match. This CDR3 comprises 14 residues.

Remarks on this clone: The same CDR3 can be traced to other DNA sequences in this sample. The V gene is TRBV29-1, the J gene TRBJ2-1; 10 nucleotides align to TRBD2. Germline V gives CDR1 SQVTM, CDR2 ANQGSEA. CDR3 length equals 14 residues. V lost 6 bases to trimming and J lost 4 bases; unmatched junction nucleotides: 6. The CDR3: CSVSGTSVYNEQFF. The CDR3 DNA follows: TGCAGCGTGTCCGGGACTAGCGTTTACAATGAGCAGTTCTTC.

This clone was detected a few times. The chain has TRBV10-3 and TRBJ1-4; a weak D match, TRBD1 (5 bases). The CDR3 is 14 amino acids. The ends were cut back, 5 bases at V and 3 bases at J, with 10 bases in the middle. Germline CDR1 reads ENHRY; CDR2 reads SYGVKD. The CDR3 DNA is TGTGCCATCAGTAACCGGGACCCTAATGAAAAACTGTTTTTT. Translation: CAISNRDPNEKLFF.

This clone has a count of ten or more. The identical CDR3 is also encoded by other nucleotide sequences in the sample. This chain uses TRBV6-5 with TRBJ2-7; D could derive from TRBD1 or TRBD2 (5 bases each). The CDR3 is 15 amino acids. Trimming left V 0 bases short and J 4 bases short, with 13 bases between. Germline-derived CDR1 and CDR2 are MNHEY and SVGAGI. The CDR3 protein is CASSYSRDGPYEQYF. CDR3 nucleotides: TGTGCCAGCAGTTACTCTCGGGACGGACCATACGAGCAGTACTTC.

The chain carries TRBV4-2 and TRBJ1-3, with D perhaps TRBD1 (6 bases). Germline lookup yields CDR1 LGHNA and CDR2 YNFKEQ. CDR3 length: 15 residues. V shed 1 base and J shed 1 base, with 8 bases lying between them. CDR3 sequence: CASSQVGTSGNTIYF. CDR3 DNA: TGTGCCAGCAGCCAAGTTGGGACATCTGGAAACACCATATATTTT.

The genes are TRBV5-1 and TRBJ1-4; 7 bases agree with TRBD1. The V and J ends lost 4 bases and 0 bases, in that order; junction bases with no gene match: 3. Germline V gives CDR1 SGHRS, CDR2 YFSETQ. This CDR3 spans 15 amino acids. CDR3 amino acids: CASSGDSATNEKLFF. The CDR3 DNA reads as TGCGCCAGCAGCGGGGACAGTGCAACTAATGAAAAACTGTTTTTT. Combining the CDR3 with reference TRBV5-1 and TRBJ1-4 gives the whole variable domain KAGVTQTPRYLIKTRGQQVTLSCSPISGHRSVSWYQQTPGQGLQFLFEYFSETQRNKGNFPGRFSGRQFSNSRSEMNVSTLELGDSALYLCASSGDSATNEKLFFGSGTQLSVL.

A few counts support this clone. The gene calls are TRBV21-1 and TRBJ1-5; the table calls TRBD1, which could not be checked here. TRBV21-1 represents a pseudogene. The CDR3 extends over 18 amino acids. The CDR3 is CASSKGKRGRGGIQPQHF. In nucleotides, the CDR3 is TGTGCCAGCAGCAAAGGAAAGAGGGGCAGGGGTGGGATTCAGCCCCAGCATTTT.

This clone was seen more than once but under ten times. The same CDR3 is also encoded by other DNA sequences in this sample. V and J are TRBV18 and TRBJ2-2; the D gene could be TRBD1 or TRBD2 (5 bases each). The CDR3 spans 13 residues. Germline-derived CDR1 and CDR2 are KGHSH and LQKENI. Trimming stripped 3 bases from V and 5 bases from J, with 7 bases between. The CDR3 DNA reads TGTGCCAGCTCACCCAGGGAGACCGGGGAGCTGTTTTTT. Translation: CASSPRETGELFF.

This clone was seen more than once but under ten times. The V gene is TRBV30, the J gene TRBJ1-2; D not certain. V lost 0 bases, J lost 3 bases, and 11 bases lay in between. Germline assignment: CDR1 GTSNPN and CDR2 SVGIG (reference sequence). CDR3 size: 14 residues. CDR3 protein: CAWSVQQSDYGYTF. The CDR3 bases are TGTGCCTGGAGTGTACAGCAGTCCGACTATGGCTACACCTTC.

This rearrangement joins TRBV7-2 to TRBJ2-5; a possible D gene is TRBD1 (6 bases). This CDR3 has 13 amino acids. The germline V gene encodes CDR1 SGHTA and CDR2 FQGNSA. Deletions cut 1 base from V and 6 bases from J, with 9 bases between. The CDR3 bases are TGTGCCAGCAGCTTAGGGGGGACAAAGACCCAGTACTTC. As protein: CASSLGGTKTQYF.

This clone appeared a single time. The chain has TRBV6-1 and TRBJ2-3, with a possible D match to TRBD1 (6 bases). Germline V gene sequence: CDR1 MNHNS, CDR2 SASEGT. The V gene lost 4 bases and the J gene lost 2 bases, with 16 bases spanning the gap. The CDR3 runs 16 residues. The CDR3 nucleotides are TGTGCCAGCAGTGCCGGACAGCTCCTCAACACAGATACGCAGTATTTT. It yields the protein CASSAGQLLNTDTQYF.

The rearrangement uses TRBV28 and TRBJ1-1; no firm D call. Trimming removed 8 bases at V and 1 base at J, with 14 bases between. The CDR3 sequence is 14 residues long. The germline gives CDR1 MDHEN, CDR2 SYDVKM. The CDR3 DNA sequence: TGTGCCAGCTCCGGGGAGAGGAGGAACACTGAAGCTTTCTTT. This codes for CASSGERRNTEAFF.

The chain employs TRBV15 and TRBJ1-1, with 7 bases that match TRBD1. The J segment lost 4 bases and the V segment lost 1 base, leaving 12 bases of the junction unmatched. The CDR3 length is 17 residues. CDR1 is LNHNV, CDR2 YYDKDF, per germline (reference sequence). CDR3 sequence reads: CATSRGPGRGLGTEAFF. The CDR3 DNA reads as TGTGCCACCAGCAGAGGACCGGGGAGGGGGCTCGGCACTGAAGCTTTCTTT.

The rearrangement links TRBV9 to TRBJ2-2, with D maybe TRBD1 (5 bases). Germline CDR1 and CDR2: SGDLS and YYNGEE. Trimming stripped 0 bases from V and 9 bases from J, with 12 bases between. CDR3 size: 14 residues. The chain's CDR3 is CASSVEAGSRELFF. CDR3 in DNA: TGTGCCAGCAGCGTAGAGGCAGGGTCGCGGGAGCTGTTTTTT.

The genes are TRBV6-6 and TRBJ1-5; D perhaps matches TRBD1 (5 bases). CDR3 length: 15 residues. Trimming removed 6 bases from V and 6 bases from J, with 18 bases in between. The germline V gene encodes CDR1 MNHNY and CDR2 SVGAGI (reference sequence). CDR3 nucleotide sequence: TGTGCCAGCAGGGGGACGGTGCTAGGGGTTCAGCCCCAGCATTTT. It translates to CASRGTVLGVQPQHF.

The chain employs TRBV6-1 and TRBJ1-1, with 11 nucleotides matching TRBD1. Germline trimming cut 7 bases from V and 6 bases from J; bases unmatched to any gene: 4. This CDR3 has 13 amino acids. CDR1 is MNHNS and CDR2 is SASEGT in the germline V gene. CDR3 sequence: CASMGQGVPEAFF. The CDR3 DNA is TGTGCCAGCATGGGACAGGGGGTGCCTGAAGCTTTCTTT.

In this sample, this clone turned up once. The chain is built from TRBV6-5 and TRBJ1-5; D uncertain. The CDR3 spans 15 residues. In germline, CDR1 is MNHEY, CDR2 SVGAGI. V lost 0 bases, J lost 3 bases, and 9 bases lay in between. The CDR3 DNA reads as TGTGCCAGCAGTTACTCTCGGGATCCCAATCAGCCCCAGCATTTT. This encodes CASSYSRDPNQPQHF.

The CDR3 spells CASSLKLAGDTDTQYF. Written as DNA, the CDR3 is TGTGCCAGCAGCTTGAAACTAGCGGGGGACACAGATACGCAGTATTTT. The V call is TRBV5-4, the J call TRBJ2-3; 11 bases fit TRBD2. In germline, CDR1 is SGHNT, CDR2 YYREEE (reference sequence). CDR3 length equals 16 residues. Trimming removed 1 base from V and 2 bases from J; junction bases left unmatched: 3.